Presented here are 29 T cell receptor beta chains from one specimen sequenced in a study of T cell responses to AZD1222 COVID-19 vaccine. Generated by immunoSEQ multiplex PCR, the TCRdb table keeps only in-frame clones and is missing some. The table records about 120,000 clones, 88% of them present only once. The specimen comprised peripheral blood, sampled on day 0 of AZD1222 vaccination. All receptors derive from an adult in good health.

The V gene is TRBV10-2, the J gene TRBJ2-2; D not certain. The CDR3 length is 14 residues. Germline assignment: CDR1 WSHSY and CDR2 SAAADI. V was clipped by 4 bases and J by 0 bases, with 6 bases between them. The CDR3 region is CASSVGPNTGELFF. The CDR3 bases are TGCGCCAGCAGTGTAGGGCCGAACACCGGGGAGCTGTTTTTT.

This clone was counted between two and nine times. This chain joins TRBV6-1 and TRBJ2-3, with a weak D call TRBD2 (6 bases). The CDR3 length is 14 residues. Trimming pared 3 bases from V and 4 bases from J, leaving 11 bases between. From germline, CDR1 is MNHNS and CDR2 SASEGT. CDR3 bases: TGTGCCAGCAGTGAGGGGGAGGCCCCAGATACGCAGTATTTT. This translates into CASSEGEAPDTQYF.

V gene TRBV30 combines with J gene TRBJ1-1, with TRBD1 as a possible D gene (5 bases). Germline loops: CDR1 GTSNPN, CDR2 SVGIG (reference sequence). With 4 bases removed from V and 4 bases from J, the gap between germline ends came to 10 bases. The CDR3 contains 12 residues. This CDR3 is CAWTQGATEAFF. CDR3 bases: TGTGCCTGGACCCAGGGCGCCACTGAAGCTTTCTTT.

The V and J genes are TRBV28 and TRBJ1-2; 7 nucleotides line up with TRBD1. The length of the CDR3 is 17 residues. V shed 6 bases, J shed 2 bases, and the junction held 15 bases outside the gene matches. Germline V gene lookup returns CDR1 MDHEN and CDR2 SYDVKM. In nucleotides, the CDR3 is TGTGCCAGCAGCCTTAGGGGGTCGACAGGGTTCAACTATGGCTACACCTTC. Translated: CASSLRGSTGFNYGYTF.

This chain joins TRBV30 and TRBJ1-1, with D uncertain. The CDR3 is made up of 14 amino acids. Germline V CDR1 and CDR2: GTSNPN, SVGIG (reference sequence). CDR3: CARASDRVETEAFF. The CDR3 DNA reads TGTGCGCGAGCCTCCGATCGAGTTGAGACTGAAGCTTTCTTT.

The V call is TRBV28, the J call TRBJ1-2; no firm D call. The CDR3 is made up of 13 amino acids. Between the trimmed V and J ends, which lost 3 bases and 4 bases, there was a span of 9 bases. Germline CDR1 is MDHEN and CDR2 is SYDVKM. Written as DNA, the CDR3 is TGTGCCAGCAGTTTGTTAGGTAGCTATGGCTACACCTTC. This encodes CASSLLGSYGYTF.

The chain recombines TRBV27 with TRBJ1-5; the D is unclear. V lost 5 bases and J 2 bases, leaving 16 bases between the germline ends. CDR3 length equals 16 residues. The germline V gene has CDR1 MNHEY and CDR2 SMNVEV (reference sequence). The CDR3 protein is CASSPSSRGGNQPQHF. CDR3 bases: TGTGCCAGCAGTCCCTCCTCTCGCGGGGGCAATCAGCCCCAGCATTTT.

This clone was counted a single time. The V and J genes are TRBV29-1 and TRBJ2-3, with D perhaps matching TRBD1 or TRBD2 (5 bases each). The ends were cut back, 7 bases at V and 1 base at J, with 15 bases in the middle. CDR3 size: 14 residues. Germline lookup yields CDR1 SQVTM and CDR2 ANQGSEA. In DNA form, the CDR3 reads TGCAGCGCAGGTGAGGGGCACCGCACAGATACGCAGTATTTT. Translation gives CSAGEGHRTDTQYF.

The gene calls are TRBV19 and TRBJ1-3; D possibly corresponds to TRBD1 (6 bases). Germline-derived CDR1 and CDR2 are LNHDA and SQIVND (reference sequence). Between the trimmed V and J ends, which lost 5 bases and 0 bases, there was a span of 11 bases. The CDR3 is made up of 15 amino acids. CDR3 protein: CASSPGTSSGNTIYF. In DNA form, the CDR3 reads TGTGCCAGTAGTCCCGGGACATCCTCTGGAAACACCATATATTTT.

The chain links TRBV7-9 to TRBJ1-5; tentatively, D is TRBD1 (5 bases). The CDR3 runs to 15 residues. From germline, CDR1 is SEHNR and CDR2 FQNEAQ (reference sequence). The V end was cut by 4 bases, the J end by 0 bases, with 10 bases between. CDR3 nucleotides: TGTGCCAGCAGCTCGTGGGGGGATAGCAATCAGCCCCAGCATTTT. Residues: CASSSWGDSNQPQHF.

This sequence joins TRBV2 and TRBJ2-5, with D maybe TRBD2 (6 bases). Trimming took 0 bases from V and 5 from J, leaving 13 bases between them. Germline V CDR1 and CDR2: SNHLY, FYNNEI. The CDR3 consists of 15 residues. The CDR3 sequence: CASSEAPRREETQYF. DNA for the CDR3: TGTGCCAGCAGTGAAGCCCCGAGGAGGGAGGAGACCCAGTACTTC.

The chain carries TRBV28 and TRBJ1-1; 10 bases line up with TRBD1. Losses at the gene ends were 6 bases for V and 4 bases for J; bases not matched to a gene: 5. CDR1 is MDHEN and CDR2 is SYDVKM in the germline V gene. This CDR3 spans 14 amino acids. Here the CDR3 DNA reads TGTGCCAGCAGAGCCGGGACAGGGGCCACTGAAGCTTTCTTT. Translation: CASRAGTGATEAFF.

V gene TRBV3-1 (or the pseudogene TRBV3-2) combines with J gene TRBJ2-7; D is ambiguous. Deletions cut 2 bases from V and 4 bases from J, with 6 bases between. Germline V gives CDR1 LGHDT, CDR2 YNNKEL (reference sequence). The CDR3 consists of 12 residues. In DNA form, the CDR3 reads TGTGCCAGCAGCCAATACCAGTACGAGCAGTACTTC. Its translation: CASSQYQYEQYF.

The chain employs TRBV7-3 and TRBJ2-7; D not resolved. Germline assignment: CDR1 SGHTA and CDR2 FQGTGA. Trimming shortened V by 1 base and J by 0 bases, and 10 bases separated the two germline ends. This CDR3 is built from 15 residues. CDR3 coding DNA: TGTGCCAGCAGCTTAATGCCGGTCCCCTCCTACGAGCAGTACTTC. Its translation: CASSLMPVPSYEQYF. Full variable domain (missing parts from reference TRBV7-3 and TRBJ2-7): GAGVSQTPSNKVTEKGKYVELRCDPISGHTALYWYRQSLGQGPEFLIYFQGTGAADDSGLPNDRFFAVRPEGSVSTLKIQRTERGDSAVYLCASSLMPVPSYEQYFGPGTRLTVT.

The chain combines TRBV7-2 with TRBJ1-5; no clear D. Trimming left V 0 bases short and J 2 bases short, with 14 bases between. The CDR3 loop spans 17 amino acids. Germline V gene data show CDR1 as SGHTA and CDR2 as FQGNSA. Here the CDR3 DNA reads TGTGCCAGCAGCTTAGCTGCGACCACTTTAGGCAATCAGCCCCAGCATTTT. It is translated as CASSLAATTLGNQPQHF.

This clone has a handful of counts. The chain is built from TRBV5-4 and TRBJ2-7; perhaps D is TRBD1 or TRBD2 (5 bases each). The V end lost 0 bases, the J end lost 2 bases, and 12 bases lay between the germline ends. The CDR3 runs to 15 residues. The germline V gene has CDR1 SGHNT and CDR2 YYREEE (reference sequence). The CDR3 here is CASSLGLGRAYEQYF. DNA of the CDR3: TGTGCCAGCAGCTTGGGGTTGGGACGAGCCTACGAGCAGTACTTC. The full variable domain, completed using reference TRBV5-4 and TRBJ2-7, is ETGVTQSPTHLIKTRGQQVTLRCSSQSGHNTVSWYQQALGQGPQFIFQYYREEENGRGNFPPRFSGLQFPNYSSELNVNALELDDSALYLCASSLGLGRAYEQYFGPGTRLTVT.

This sequence joins TRBV2 and TRBJ2-3; 10 bases fit TRBD2. CDR1 SNHLY and CDR2 FYNNEI come from the germline V gene. The CDR3 sequence is 17 residues long. V gave up 3 bases and J gave up 4 bases; unmatched junction bases: 10. CDR3 bases: TGTGCCAGCAGTGATCTCAGAGTGCTAGCGGGGGCAGATACGCAGTATTTT. It specifies CASSDLRVLAGADTQYF.

The chain joins TRBV7-6 to TRBJ1-2; 7 positions match TRBD1. The CDR3 covers 15 residues. The J segment lost 5 bases and the V segment lost 5 bases, leaving 11 bases of the junction unmatched. CDR1 SGHVS and CDR2 FNYEAQ come from the germline V gene. This CDR3 is CASSPYAGTAYGYTF. The CDR3 DNA reads TGTGCCAGCAGCCCGTATGCCGGGACAGCATATGGCTACACCTTC.

As DNA, the CDR3 is TGCGCCAGCAGCTTTAGGGGACAGGTCACAGATACGCAGTATTTT. As protein: CASSFRGQVTDTQYF. The chain couples TRBV5-1 to TRBJ2-3; 8 bases match TRBD1. With V trimmed by 2 bases and J by 2 bases, 4 bases remained unmatched. The CDR3 sequence is 15 residues long. CDR1 SGHRS and CDR2 YFSETQ come from the germline V gene.

This clone appeared once. The genes are TRBV5-1 and TRBJ2-7, with 7 nucleotides matching TRBD1. Unmatched junction bases numbered 10, after V lost 5 bases and J lost 2 bases. CDR3 length: 15 amino acids. Germline CDR1 and CDR2: SGHRS and YFSETQ. CDR3 protein: CASRFNLQGTYEQYF. CDR3 bases: TGCGCCAGCAGATTCAATTTACAGGGGACCTACGAGCAGTACTTC.

This clone was detected only a few times. Other DNA sequences in this sample translate to the same CDR3. This chain joins TRBV18 and TRBJ1-2; D unresolved. Germline CDR1 and CDR2: KGHSH and LQKENI. The CDR3 loop spans 13 amino acids. The V and J ends lost 2 bases and 2 bases respectively, with 6 bases between them. The CDR3, as DNA: TGTGCCAGCTCACCAGGACGGAACTATGGCTACACCTTC. This encodes CASSPGRNYGYTF.

The chain links TRBV11-2 to TRBJ1-2, with D unresolved. The CDR3 runs to 13 residues. CDR1 and CDR2 (germline): SGHAT, FQNNGV. Between the trimmed V and J ends, which lost 3 bases and 6 bases, there was a span of 11 bases. This CDR3 is CASSLRTYDGYTF. CDR3 DNA sequence: TGTGCCAGCAGCTTGCGAACGTACGATGGCTACACCTTC.

V usage is TRBV27 and J usage is TRBJ1-1, with TRBD1 matching 9 bases. The CDR3 spans 17 residues. After removal of 1 base from V and 0 bases from J, the junction contained 6 bases not matched to a gene. Germline assignment: CDR1 MNHEY and CDR2 SMNVEV (reference sequence). CDR3 sequence (DNA): TGTGCCAGCAGTTTATTAGGGGACAGGGCCATGAACACTGAAGCTTTCTTT. Translated, it gives CASSLLGDRAMNTEAFF.

V and J are TRBV30 and TRBJ1-5; TRBD1 agrees at 7 bases. The V and J ends lost 5 bases and 5 bases, in that order; junction bases with no gene match: 9. The length of the CDR3 is 14 residues. Germline V gives CDR1 GTSNPN, CDR2 SVGIG (reference sequence). This CDR3 reads CAWGRQGRDQPQHF. In DNA form, the CDR3 reads TGTGCCTGGGGCAGACAGGGTCGGGATCAGCCCCAGCATTTT.

DNA for the CDR3: TGTGCCAGTAGTATCGGGCTATTCCGAACAGGGTCATCCTACGAGCAGTACTTC. It codes for CASSIGLFRTGSSYEQYF. The chain is built from TRBV19 and TRBJ2-7; D is possibly TRBD1 (6 bases). With 3 bases removed from V and 1 base from J, the gap between germline ends came to 22 bases. Germline CDR1 is LNHDA and CDR2 is SQIVND (reference sequence). CDR3 length: 18 residues.

DNA of the CDR3: TGTGCCAGCTCACCACAGGGACAGGTCCAACATTTT. Encoded protein: CASSPQGQVQHF. V is TRBV18 and J is TRBJ1-5, with 8 bases matching TRBD1. After removal of 1 base from V and 16 bases from J, the junction contained 6 bases not matched to a gene. The V gene's germline CDR1 is KGHSH and CDR2 LQKENI. The CDR3 is made up of 12 amino acids.

This sequence joins TRBV7-9 and TRBJ1-2, with D possibly matching TRBD1 (5 bases). The CDR3 totals 13 residues. CDR1 SEHNR and CDR2 FQNEAQ come from the germline V gene (reference sequence). V was cut by 4 bases and J by 3 bases, with 9 bases left in between. The CDR3 DNA sequence: TGTGCCAGCAGCTCCTGGGGGGACTATGGCTACACCTTC. It specifies CASSSWGDYGYTF.

The rearrangement uses TRBV5-1 and TRBJ2-6, with D unclear. This CDR3 is built from 14 residues. Trimming cost V 0 bases and J 1 base, with 2 bases left between them. Germline assignment: CDR1 SGHRS and CDR2 YFSETQ. CDR3 amino acids: CASSLASGANVLTF. CDR3 nucleotides: TGCGCCAGCAGCTTGGCGTCTGGGGCCAACGTCCTGACTTTC.

The rearrangement joins TRBV5-1 to TRBJ2-5; 8 bases are a match to TRBD2. This CDR3 comprises 14 residues. Looked up from germline, CDR1 is SGHRS and CDR2 is YFSETQ. Trimming at V came to 4 bases and at J to 4 bases, leaving 6 bases not matched to a gene. CDR3 DNA: TGCGCCAGCAGCAGCAATCTAGCGGGAGAGACCCAGTACTTC. This sequence encodes CASSSNLAGETQYF.